This T cell receptor (beta chain) is drawn from a study of blood T cell repertoires in COVID-19. For the study at large: T cells, B-cell-depleted T cells, or PBMCs provided the cDNA or gDNA that served as material.

Allocation to cohorts depended on clinical history reported by the participants. What the recovered Cohort 3 donors had was two negative PCRs, clearance, or symptom resolution. V was clipped by 6 bases and J by 5 bases; unmatched bases: 6. Germline V gene lookup returns CDR1 SNHLY and CDR2 FYNNEI. The CDR3 runs to 15 residues. Original analysis: Reference gene primer amplification gave nucleated cell count estimates. Measured with immunoSEQ multiplex PCR; TCRdb has only the in-frame clones, and not every one. D and trimming were read from the DNA, whereas the V and J calls and clone size are those reported in that table. The sample lists 400,000 to 450,000 clones, approximately 92% seen once, with 1% to 1.3% in the top ten.

The sample comprised PBMCs or T cells enriched from blood (not recorded which). The source of this sequence is a man aged 30 to 39 who had recovered from COVID-19. The J gene is TRBJ1-4, the V gene TRBV2, with 10 bases lining up with TRBD1. CDR3 protein: CASRGLTGGNEKLFF. The DNA for the CDR3 is TGTGCCAGCAGGGGACTGACAGGGGGCAATGAAAAACTGTTTTTT.